Below, one TCR beta chain is given with its context. The CDR3 is 12 amino acids. The ends were cut back, 0 bases at V and 6 bases at J, with 6 bases in the middle. Germline loops: CDR1 LNHNV, CDR2 YYDKDF (reference sequence). These data belong to a study of blood T cell repertoires in COVID-19. Study information: Some COVID-19 samples were acute and others convalescent; all came from the United States, Italy and Spain. PBMCs, B-cell-depleted T cells, or T cells were the source of the cDNA or gDNA that made up the material.

Measured with immunoSEQ multiplex PCR; TCRdb has only the in-frame clones, and not every one. There are 200,000 to 300,000 clones in the sample; roughly 83% occur only once, and 5.5% to 6.5% lies in the top ten. One Seattle source followed patients from active infection through their disease course. This TCR was sampled from a woman of 80 years or more with COVID-19, enrolled during active disease. Sequenced input: peripheral blood. The genes are TRBV15 and TRBJ2-7, with D maybe TRBD1 (5 bases). CDR3 sequence reads: CATSRDRGEQYV. The DNA for the CDR3 is TGTGCCACCAGCAGAGATAGGGGCGAGCAGTACGTC.